The 15 T cell receptor beta chains presented below share a single source sample, sequenced in a study of blood T cell repertoires in COVID-19 (dated by TCRdb to about 2020). Libraries were built with the immunoSEQ multiplex PCR assay. TCRdb retrieved this table from immuneACCESS and kept in-frame rearrangements only. Not all clones are present; in checked studies, unresolved V genes account for under half, and no reason is known for the remainder. The sample table contains roughly 200,000 clones; only one count was recorded for about 90% of them. The ten largest clones take up around 1.5% of the sample. Sample: peripheral blood. The origin of the receptors is a man between 18 and 29 years old with active or convalescent COVID-19.

This chain joins TRBV4-3 and TRBJ1-4, with 7 bases aligning to TRBD1. The CDR3 has 16 residues. The germline gives CDR1 LGHNA, CDR2 YSLEER. After removal of 0 bases from V and 5 bases from J, the junction contained 6 bases not matched to a gene. The CDR3 protein is CASSQDQGTENEKLFF. DNA for the CDR3: TGCGCCAGCAGCCAAGATCAAGGGACAGAGAATGAAAAACTGTTTTTT.

The chain employs TRBV10-2 and TRBJ2-7; 11 nucleotides line up with TRBD2. CDR1 is WSHSY, CDR2 SAAADI, per germline. This CDR3 region has 19 residues. J lost 1 base, V lost 6 bases, and 17 bases had no gene match. CDR3 amino acids: CASSFAIGLAGGTSYEQYF. The CDR3 coding sequence is TGCGCCAGCAGCTTTGCTATTGGACTAGCGGGTGGAACTTCCTACGAGCAGTACTTC.

V and J are TRBV3-1 (or the pseudogene TRBV3-2) and TRBJ1-6; D uncertain. Trimming left V 1 base short and J 8 bases short, with 12 bases between. Germline CDR1 is LGHDT and CDR2 is YNNKEL (reference sequence). The CDR3 sequence is 15 residues long. Written as DNA, the CDR3 is TGTGCCAGCAGCCAAGGCTCAGGTTCGGATTCACCCCTCCACTTT. Residues: CASSQGSGSDSPLHF.

The chain combines TRBV27 with TRBJ1-1; the D gene is possibly TRBD1 (5 bases). This CDR3 has 14 residues. Germline V gives CDR1 MNHEY, CDR2 SMNVEV (reference sequence). V was cut by 2 bases and J by 0 bases, with 7 bases left in between. The CDR3 region has the DNA TGTGCCAGCAGTTTACAGGGTATGAACACTGAAGCTTTCTTT. It codes for CASSLQGMNTEAFF.

The CDR3, as DNA: TGTGCCAGTAGGCGTTCAGGGGGCTACGAGCAGTACTTC. As protein: CASRRSGGYEQYF. This sequence joins TRBV19 and TRBJ2-7; 7 bases are shared with TRBD1. V was clipped by 6 bases and J by 3 bases; unmatched bases: 5. From germline, CDR1 is LNHDA and CDR2 SQIVND (reference sequence). The CDR3 has 13 amino acids. Full variable domain (outside the CDR3, taken from reference TRBV19 and TRBJ2-7): DGGITQSPKYLFRKEGQNVTLSCEQNLNHDAMYWYRQDPGQGLRLIYYSQIVNDFQKGDIAEGYSVSREKKESFPLTVTSAQKNPTAFYLCASRRSGGYEQYFGPGTRLTVT.

This clone appeared a few times. At the DNA level, this CDR3 is encoded by other sequences in the same sample as well. V and J are TRBV27 and TRBJ2-7, with 7 bases identical to TRBD2. This CDR3 comprises 15 residues. Germline lookup yields CDR1 MNHEY and CDR2 SMNVEV (reference sequence). V trimming: 2 bases; J trimming: 3 bases; junction bases outside the gene matches: 7. The CDR3 region is CASSLKGTGGYEQYF. As DNA, the CDR3 is TGTGCCAGCAGTTTAAAAGGGACGGGGGGCTACGAGCAGTACTTC.

The chain combines TRBV5-1 with TRBJ2-3, with 7 bases that match TRBD1. Germline CDR1 reads SGHRS; CDR2 reads YFSETQ. CDR3 length equals 14 residues. The trim removed 4 bases at V and 3 bases at J, leaving 5 bases unmatched. CDR3 in DNA: TGCGCCAGCAGCAAGGGACAGATGACAGATACGCAGTATTTT. Protein: CASSKGQMTDTQYF.

J is TRBJ1-2 and V is TRBV5-1, with 9 bases that match TRBD1. In germline, CDR1 is SGHRS, CDR2 YFSETQ. After removal of 0 bases from V and 0 bases from J, the junction contained 12 bases not matched to a gene. The CDR3 has 19 residues. DNA of the CDR3: TGCGCCAGCAGCTTGGCCGGGGGGACAGGGTCCGATCCTAACTATGGCTACACCTTC. Protein product: CASSLAGGTGSDPNYGYTF.

The rearrangement links TRBV30 to TRBJ1-2, with D uncertain. The ends were cut back, 3 bases at V and 4 bases at J, with 12 bases in the middle. The CDR3 loop spans 13 amino acids. Germline V gives CDR1 GTSNPN, CDR2 SVGIG (reference sequence). This CDR3 reads CAWRGLQTYGYTF. The CDR3 bases are TGTGCCTGGAGAGGATTACAGACCTATGGCTACACCTTC.

J is TRBJ2-2 and V is TRBV7-3; no definite D call. In germline, CDR1 is SGHTA, CDR2 FQGTGA. V dropped 5 bases and J dropped 4 bases, with 8 bases sitting between them. The CDR3 runs 13 residues. CDR3 sequence (DNA): TGTGCCAGCAGCCTCCGAGGCACCGGGGAGCTGTTTTTT. It is translated as CASSLRGTGELFF.

The genes are TRBV5-1 and TRBJ2-7; D is ambiguous. Trimming took off 0 bases at V and 0 bases at J, with 10 bases between the two ends. The CDR3 is made up of 15 amino acids. The germline gives CDR1 SGHRS, CDR2 YFSETQ. The DNA of the CDR3 is TGCGCCAGCAGCTTGGAGTCCGTGAGCTCCTACGAGCAGTACTTC. It translates to CASSLESVSSYEQYF.

This chain uses TRBV7-9 with TRBJ2-5; D unresolved. This CDR3 has 14 amino acids. In germline, CDR1 is SEHNR, CDR2 FQNEAQ (reference sequence). The ends were cut back, 6 bases at V and 1 base at J, with 12 bases in the middle. CDR3 region: CASRGEFSQETQYF. CDR3 bases: TGTGCCAGCAGAGGAGAGTTTTCCCAAGAGACCCAGTACTTC.

CDR3 region: CATSDAGGRGPETQYF. The CDR3 DNA sequence: TGTGCCACCAGTGACGCCGGCGGGCGAGGACCAGAGACCCAGTACTTC. V and J are TRBV24-1 and TRBJ2-5, with TRBD2 as a possible D gene (5 bases). The CDR3 extends over 16 amino acids. Deletions cut 4 bases from V and 4 bases from J, with 18 bases between. Germline CDR1 KGHDR, CDR2 SFDVKD.

The V and J genes are TRBV6-6 and TRBJ1-5, with D possibly matching TRBD1 (6 bases). Trimming removed 5 bases from V and 3 bases from J, with 14 bases in between. Germline assignment: CDR1 MNHNY and CDR2 SVGAGI (reference sequence). The CDR3 is made up of 15 amino acids. CDR3 region: CASSPDRSYNQPQHF. For the CDR3, the DNA is TGTGCCAGCAGTCCAGACAGGTCCTACAATCAGCCCCAGCATTTT.

The chain carries TRBV30 and TRBJ1-2; no definite D call. Per the germline V gene, CDR1 is GTSNPN and CDR2 is SVGIG (reference sequence). This CDR3 region has 14 residues. V lost 0 bases to trimming and J lost 8 bases, with 16 bases between them. The CDR3 spells CAWSVPGGLRGYTF. The DNA for the CDR3 is TGTGCCTGGAGTGTACCGGGAGGGCTCCGCGGCTACACCTTC. Complete variable domain (other parts from reference TRBV30 and TRBJ1-2): SQTIHQWPATLVQPVGSPLSLECTVEGTSNPNLYWYRQAAGRGLQLLFYSVGIGQISSEVPQNLSASRPQDRQFILSSKKLLLSDSGFYLCAWSVPGGLRGYTFGSGTRLTVV.